Below, 18 T cell receptor beta chains from the same sample are listed, as sequenced in a study of blood T cell repertoires in COVID-19. Produced via immunoSEQ multiplex PCR; TCRdb's table is partial and in-frame only. This repertoire shows approximately 150,000 clones, more than 70% found once; its top ten account for about 28%. Sequenced input: peripheral blood. These receptors all come from a human donor in a cohort sampled during active COVID-19.

The chain combines TRBV4-2 with TRBJ2-7; the D gene is possibly TRBD1 (6 bases). V shed 0 bases and J shed 2 bases, with 11 bases lying between them. Germline CDR1 LGHNA, CDR2 YNFKEQ. The CDR3 consists of 15 residues. CDR3 region: CASSQDSGVTYEQYF. The CDR3 bases are TGTGCCAGCAGCCAAGATTCAGGGGTGACCTACGAGCAGTACTTC.

V usage is TRBV29-1 and J usage is TRBJ1-6, with 10 bases fitting TRBD1. CDR3 size: 13 residues. The V and J ends lost 5 bases and 8 bases, in that order; junction bases with no gene match: 3. Germline CDR1 reads SQVTM; CDR2 reads ANQGSEA. The CDR3 region has the DNA TGCAGCGTTAGACAGGGGGCTGATTCACCCCTCCACTTT. Its translation: CSVRQGADSPLHF. The full variable domain, completed using reference TRBV29-1 and TRBJ1-6, is SAVISQKPSRDICQRGTSLTIQCQVDSQVTMMFWYRQQPGQSLTLIATANQGSEATYESGFVIDKFPISRPNLTFSTLTVSNMSPEDSSIYLCSVRQGADSPLHFGNGTRLTVT.

This sequence joins TRBV5-1 and TRBJ2-2; the match to TRBD1 covers 10 bases. CDR3 size: 16 residues. Germline values: CDR1 SGHRS, CDR2 YFSETQ. V shed 4 bases and J 4 bases; nucleotides not matched to a gene: 7. The CDR3: CASSTGTGVPTGELFF. The CDR3 nucleotides read TGCGCCAGCAGCACCGGGACAGGGGTCCCCACCGGGGAGCTGTTTTTT. The full variable domain, with the rest looked up from reference TRBV5-1 and TRBJ2-2, is KAGVTQTPRYLIKTRGQQVTLSCSPISGHRSVSWYQQTPGQGLQFLFEYFSETQRNKGNFPGRFSGRQFSNSRSEMNVSTLELGDSALYLCASSTGTGVPTGELFFGEGSRLTVL.

The chain combines TRBV15 with TRBJ1-4; 8 nucleotides align to TRBD1. Germline V CDR1 and CDR2: LNHNV, YYDKDF (reference sequence). J lost 5 bases, V lost 3 bases, and 5 bases had no gene match. The CDR3 is made up of 15 amino acids. CDR3 loop: CATSSARDRNEKLFF. The CDR3 bases are TGTGCCACCAGCAGCGCACGGGACAGGAATGAAAAACTGTTTTTT.

The chain combines TRBV7-8 with TRBJ1-1; weak D call: TRBD1 (5 bases). V lost 3 bases to trimming and J lost 1 base, with 9 bases between them. In germline, CDR1 is SGHVS, CDR2 FQNEAQ. The CDR3 is made up of 14 amino acids. CDR3: CASSLTVPNTEAFF. The CDR3 nucleotides are TGTGCCAGCAGCTTGACAGTTCCGAACACTGAAGCTTTCTTT.

This sequence joins TRBV5-8 and TRBJ2-1; the match to TRBD1 covers 8 bases. Trimming removed 6 bases from V and 7 bases from J; junction bases left unmatched: 6. From germline, CDR1 is SGHTS and CDR2 YDEGEE. This CDR3 region has 13 residues. For the CDR3, the DNA is TGTGCCAGCACCGGACAGGGTACGAATGAGCAGTTCTTC. Its protein product is CASTGQGTNEQFF.

This chain joins TRBV6-5 and TRBJ1-6; 11 bases match TRBD1. The CDR3 sequence is 13 residues long. Per germline, CDR1 MNHEY and CDR2 SVGAGI. V was clipped by 7 bases and J by 8 bases; unmatched bases: 1. CDR3 coding DNA: TGTGCCAGCAAGGGACAGGGGGATTCACCCCTCCACTTT. Its protein product is CASKGQGDSPLHF.

This clone appeared once. CDR3 in DNA: TGTGCCAGCAGCCAGGGTAATGGCAATCAGCCCCAGCATTTT. This translates into CASSQGNGNQPQHF. V is TRBV6-5 and J is TRBJ1-5; perhaps TRBD1 as D (5 bases). Germline V CDR1 and CDR2: MNHEY, SVGAGI. The CDR3 is 14 amino acids. Trimming removed 6 bases at V and 2 bases at J, with 11 bases between.

The J gene is TRBJ1-1, the V gene TRBV4-2; 8 nucleotides line up with TRBD1. The V and J ends lost 1 base and 2 bases, in that order; junction bases with no gene match: 3. CDR3 length: 15 amino acids. Looked up from germline, CDR1 is LGHNA and CDR2 is YNFKEQ. CDR3 sequence reads: CASSQVQGGNTEAFF. CDR3 sequence (DNA): TGTGCCAGCAGCCAAGTACAGGGGGGAAACACTGAAGCTTTCTTT.

This clone was observed a single time. This sequence joins TRBV3-1 (or the pseudogene TRBV3-2) and TRBJ1-1; D is perhaps TRBD1 (5 bases). The CDR3 has 14 residues. In germline, CDR1 is LGHDT, CDR2 YNNKEL (reference sequence). Trimming stripped 6 bases from V and 3 bases from J, with 14 bases between. CDR3 loop: CASRLGVRDTEAFF. CDR3 sequence (DNA): TGTGCCAGCAGGCTAGGGGTCCGAGACACTGAAGCTTTCTTT.

The V call is TRBV7-9, the J call TRBJ1-3, with D possibly TRBD1 on 5 matching bases. From germline, CDR1 is SEHNR and CDR2 FQNEAQ (reference sequence). Trimming cost V 5 bases and J 4 bases, with 12 bases left between them. This CDR3 contains 14 residues. The CDR3 spells CASSPDTGGNTIYF. In DNA, the CDR3 is TGTGCCAGCAGCCCCGATACAGGCGGAAACACCATATATTTT.

This chain links TRBV7-3 with TRBJ2-1; the D gene is possibly TRBD1 (6 bases). The CDR3 has 16 amino acids. Per the germline V gene, CDR1 is SGHTA and CDR2 is FQGTGA. V dropped 5 bases and J dropped 1 base, with 15 bases sitting between them. CDR3 sequence reads: CASSPQGGRSYNEQFF. CDR3 nucleotide sequence: TGTGCCAGCAGCCCACAGGGTGGTCGGTCCTACAATGAGCAGTTCTTC.

The chain links TRBV28 to TRBJ1-2, with D possibly matching TRBD1 (6 bases). CDR3 length equals 14 residues. Looked up from germline, CDR1 is MDHEN and CDR2 is SYDVKM. The V end was cut by 6 bases, the J end by 4 bases, with 15 bases between. CDR3 sequence reads: CASSFAVGGYGYTF. In DNA form, the CDR3 reads TGTGCCAGCAGCTTCGCGGTAGGGGGCTATGGCTACACCTTC.

This chain connects TRBV20-1 to TRBJ1-6; D ambiguous. This CDR3 region has 11 residues. The V gene's germline CDR1 is DFQATT and CDR2 SNEGSKA (reference sequence). With 0 bases removed from V and 9 bases from J, the gap between germline ends came to 3 bases. CDR3: CSARESSPLHF. DNA for the CDR3: TGCAGTGCTAGAGAGAGTTCACCCCTCCACTTT.

The chain links TRBV10-1 to TRBJ2-7, with 8 bases lining up with TRBD1. Losses at the gene ends were 3 bases for V and 0 bases for J; bases not matched to a gene: 16. The CDR3 covers 19 residues. CDR1 is WNHNN, CDR2 SYGVQD, per germline (reference sequence). CDR3 nucleotide sequence: TGCGCCAGCAGTGAATTCGCCAGGGGGCACTCTCTCTACTCCTACGAGCAGTACTTC. This translates into CASSEFARGHSLYSYEQYF.

V and J are TRBV11-2 and TRBJ1-1; unclear D gene. Deletions cut 2 bases from V and 1 base from J, with 11 bases between. The germline V gene has CDR1 SGHAT and CDR2 FQNNGV. This CDR3 region has 15 residues. The CDR3 protein is CASSLSRGANTEAFF. The CDR3, as DNA: TGTGCCAGCAGCTTAAGTAGAGGCGCGAACACTGAAGCTTTCTTT.

The sample holds one count of this clone. The V call is TRBV6-2 or TRBV6-3, the J call TRBJ2-5, with 9 nucleotides matching TRBD2. The J call may be wrong; the DNA end is better matched by TRBJ2-7. CDR1 is MNHEY, CDR2 SVGEGT, per germline. There are 15 residues in the CDR3. CDR3 sequence reads: CASSRKRGDSYEQYF. CDR3 nucleotide sequence: TGTGCCAGCAGTCGGAAGCGGGGGGACTCCTACGAGCAGTACTTC.

This CDR3 is CASSQDSIQNRPYEQYF. The DNA of the CDR3 is TGCGCCAGCAGCCAAGATTCGATACAGAACCGCCCCTACGAGCAGTACTTC. The chain has TRBV4-3 and TRBJ2-7; D remains ambiguous. CDR3 length equals 17 residues. Germline V CDR1 and CDR2: LGHNA, YSLEER. V was pared by 0 bases and J by 2 bases, with 17 bases between.